The 2 T cell receptor beta chains in this list originate from one sample, sequenced in a study of cytomegalovirus exposure and HLA in healthy donors. Sequencing was performed with immunoSEQ multiplex PCR; in TCRdb, only in-frame clones are kept and a portion is missing. The sample consists of roughly 43,000 clones, 92% of them appearing once. Sequencing was performed on PBMCs. These receptors were taken from a man between 18 and 35 years old in good health and CMV-seronegative.

The rearrangement links TRBV4-1 to TRBJ2-3; D possibly corresponds to TRBD2 (6 bases). Trimming removed 2 bases from V and 1 base from J, with 10 bases in between. Germline assignment: CDR1 MGHRA and CDR2 YSYEKL. The CDR3 covers 15 residues. In DNA, the CDR3 is TGCGCCAGCAGCCAACGGGAGCAAGGCACAGATACGCAGTATTTT. It is translated as CASSQREQGTDTQYF.

The rearrangement joins TRBV11-2 to TRBJ2-1, with TRBD1 matching 9 bases. Germline V gives CDR1 SGHAT, CDR2 FQNNGV. V dropped 5 bases and J dropped 5; count of bases not matched to a gene: 7. This CDR3 contains 15 residues. CDR3 sequence (DNA): TGTGCCAGCAGCGATAGGGACAGGGTAAACAATGAGCAGTTCTTC. Encoded protein: CASSDRDRVNNEQFF. Using reference TRBV11-2 and TRBJ2-1 for the parts outside the CDR3, the full variable domain is EAGVAQSPRYKIIEKRQSVAFWCNPISGHATLYWYQQILGQGPKLLIQFQNNGVVDDSQLPKDRFSAERLKGVDSTLKIQPAKLEDSAVYLCASSDRDRVNNEQFFGPGTRLTVL.